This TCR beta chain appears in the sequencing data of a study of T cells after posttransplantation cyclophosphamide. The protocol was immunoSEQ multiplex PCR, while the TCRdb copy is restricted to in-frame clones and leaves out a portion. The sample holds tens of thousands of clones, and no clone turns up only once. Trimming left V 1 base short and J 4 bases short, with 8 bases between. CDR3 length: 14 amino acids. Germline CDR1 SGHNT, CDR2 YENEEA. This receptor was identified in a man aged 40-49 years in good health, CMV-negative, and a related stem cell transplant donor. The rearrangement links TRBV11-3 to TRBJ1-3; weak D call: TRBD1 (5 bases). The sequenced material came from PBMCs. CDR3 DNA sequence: TGTGCCAGCAGCTTAGGGACAACGGGAAACACCATATATTTT. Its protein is CASSLGTTGNTIYF.